The rows below give T cell receptor beta chains drawn from one sample of a study of blood T cell repertoires in COVID-19. TCRdb's copy holds only in-frame clones and misses some; the assay was immunoSEQ multiplex PCR. The sample records about 150,000 clones, 70% to 90% being singletons. What was sequenced was peripheral blood. The receptors were gathered from a woman aged 45-65 years with acute or convalescent COVID-19. The CDR3 runs from the conserved cysteine through the conserved F or W. The D gene is left open where the match is weak. Clone sizes are given selectively: once, few, many, or a class where the clone is expanded.

.	TRBV27	TRBJ1-5	TRBD1	TGTGCCAGCACAATGGGTCTCCGGGACAGGGAGAATAGCAATCAGCCCCAGCATTTT	CASTMGLRDRENSNQPQHF
.	TRBV2	TRBJ1-2	TRBD1	TGTGCCAGCAGAACGGGACAGGGGGCGAATGGCTACACCTTC	CASRTGQGANGYTF
.	TRBV5-4	TRBJ1-4	TRBD1	TGTGCCAGCAGTCACACAGGGGGCGCGCTTGAAAAACTGTTTTTT	CASSHTGGALEKLFF
.	TRBV6-2/TRBV6-3	TRBJ2-3	.	TGTGCCAGCAGCCCCAGGGGAACGGGGTTGGATACGCAGTATTTT	CASSPRGTGLDTQYF
once	TRBV5-6	TRBJ2-7	TRBD2	TGTGCCAGCAGCTTGATGGGACTAAACTACGAGCAGTACTTC	CASSLMGLNYEQYF
.	TRBV7-2	TRBJ1-5	.	TGTGCCAGCAGTCCCGGCACGAGCGGCAATCAGCCCCAGCATTTT	CASSPGTSGNQPQHF
.	TRBV30	TRBJ1-2	TRBD1	TGTGCCTGGTCGCCCGGGACAGTCTATGGCTACACCTTC	CAWSPGTVYGYTF
.	TRBV7-2	TRBJ1-5	TRBD1	TGTGCCAGCAGCTTAGTAGGAGGGGGCGAGAATCAGCCCCAGCATTTT	CASSLVGGGENQPQHF
.	TRBV6-4	TRBJ2-3	.	TGTGCCAGCAGTGACTCACGGGGGACTAGCACAGATACGCAGTATTTT	CASSDSRGTSTDTQYF
.	TRBV5-1	TRBJ2-1	TRBD1	TGCGCCAGCAGCACCGGGACAGTTTACAATGAGCAGTTCTTC	CASSTGTVYNEQFF
.	TRBV6-5	TRBJ1-2	TRBD1	TGTGCCAGCAGTCGTCGACAGGGGGGCTACACCTTC	CASSRRQGGYTF
once	TRBV5-1	TRBJ1-1	TRBD1	TGCGCCAGCAGCAGGCGGACAGGGGTGAACACTGAAGCTTTCTTT	CASSRRTGVNTEAFF
once	TRBV6-6	TRBJ1-5	TRBD1	TGTGCCAGCACCTCGACAGGGGGGTCCAATCAGCCCCAGCATTTT	CASTSTGGSNQPQHF
once	TRBV4-3	TRBJ1-5	.	TGCGCCAGCAGCCAAGATCATCTATCCGGGATTCAGCCCCAGCATTTT	CASSQDHLSGIQPQHF
.	TRBV5-4	TRBJ2-3	TRBD1	TGTGCCAGCAGCTCGCGGACAGGCTCTAGCACAGATACGCAGTATTTT	CASSSRTGSSTDTQYF
.	TRBV6-1	TRBJ1-5	.	TGTGCCAGCAGTGAAGGAGTCAGGGGATTCAGCAATCAGCCCCAGCATTTT	CASSEGVRGFSNQPQHF
once	TRBV6-5	TRBJ1-5	.	TGTGCCAGCAGCCTGACAGGTGTGGGGCAGCCCCAGCATTTT	CASSLTGVGQPQHF
.	TRBV12-5	TRBJ2-7	TRBD2	TGTGCTAGTGGTTTAGGGGGACTAGACGAGCAGTACTTC	CASGLGGLDEQYF
once	TRBV30	TRBJ1-4	TRBD1	TGTGCCTGGGGCAGGGGGACGACTAATGAAAAACTGTTTTTT	CAWGRGTTNEKLFF
.	TRBV15	TRBJ1-2	TRBD1	TGTGCCACCAGCAGCCACAGGGGTGAATATGGCTACACCTTC	CATSSHRGEYGYTF
.	TRBV7-3	TRBJ2-1	.	TGTGCCAGCAGCGAGGGAATCTACAATGAGCAGTTCTTC	CASSEGIYNEQFF
few	TRBV7-2	TRBJ2-2	TRBD1	TGTGCCAGCAGCCGGGACAGTACGAACACCGGGGAGCTGTTTTTT	CASSRDSTNTGELFF
.	TRBV2	TRBJ1-1	.	TGTGCCAGCAGTGAAGATAAGGGGGTGAAAGCTTTCTTT	CASSEDKGVKAFF
few	TRBV2	TRBJ1-3	TRBD1	TGTGCCAGCAGGACAGGGTCAAGAAACACCATATATTTT	CASRTGSRNTIYF
.	TRBV18	TRBJ2-3	.	TGTGCCAGCTCAGGCGGGATAGCAGATACGCAGTATTTT	CASSGGIADTQYF
.	TRBV10-3	TRBJ2-7	TRBD1	TGTGCCATCAGTCGGGACAGGGGGCCGGGGGACGAGCAGTACTTC	CAISRDRGPGDEQYF
.	TRBV3-1/TRBV3-2	TRBJ1-1	TRBD1	TGTGCCAGCAGCCAAGACGGGACAGGGAACACTGAAGCTTTCTTT	CASSQDGTGNTEAFF
.	TRBV4-2	TRBJ2-1	TRBD2	TGTGCCAGCAGCCAAGATGGGATAGCGGGGGGCAATGAGCAGTTCTTC	CASSQDGIAGGNEQFF
.	TRBV10-2	TRBJ2-3	TRBD1	TGCGCCAGCAGTCCGGGACAGACTAGCACAGATACGCAGTATTTT	CASSPGQTSTDTQYF
.	TRBV5-6	TRBJ2-3	TRBD2	TGTGCCAGCAGCTTACCCAGCGGGGCCGACACAGATACGCAGTATTTT	CASSLPSGADTDTQYF
few	TRBV6-1	TRBJ1-1	.	TGTGCCAGCAGTGAAAGTGCGGCAGGGAAGTCGGGCACTGAAGCTTTCTTT	CASSESAAGKSGTEAFF
.	TRBV27	TRBJ2-7	.	TGTGCCAGCAGCCCTTACTCGAACTCCTACGAGCAGTACTTC	CASSPYSNSYEQYF
.	TRBV27	TRBJ1-1	.	TGTGCCAGCCAGATCCAGGGGAACACTGAAGCTTTCTTT	CASQIQGNTEAFF
.	TRBV12-3/TRBV12-4	TRBJ1-3	.	TGTGCCAGCAGTCGAGACTCTGGAAACACCATATATTTT	CASSRDSGNTIYF
.	TRBV9	TRBJ1-1	.	TGTGCCAGCAGCGTAGCCCCGGGCACTGAAGCTTTCTTT	CASSVAPGTEAFF
.	TRBV6-2/TRBV6-3	TRBJ1-2	TRBD1	TGTGCCAGCAGTTCCACTCTTCAGGGACAGACGTATGGCTACACCTTC	CASSSTLQGQTYGYTF
.	TRBV7-2	TRBJ1-2	TRBD1	TGTGCCAGCAGCCTAGACAGGGTCCCGATCTATGGCTACACCTTC	CASSLDRVPIYGYTF
few	TRBV6-1	TRBJ1-5	.	TGTGCCAGCAGTGAATCGGGGCCCCAGCATTTT	CASSESGPQHF
.	TRBV12-3/TRBV12-4	TRBJ1-2	TRBD1	TGTGCCAGCAGTTTGACCGGGACAGATGGCTACACCTTC	CASSLTGTDGYTF
.	TRBV19	TRBJ2-3	.	TGTGCCAGTAGTATTAAAGGGCGGGGGCGTTCGGCAGATACGCAGTATTTT	CASSIKGRGRSADTQYF
.	TRBV6-1	TRBJ1-3	.	TGTGCCAGCAGTCCCGGGACACCCTCTGGAAACACCATATATTTT	CASSPGTPSGNTIYF
.	TRBV18	TRBJ2-2	TRBD2	TGTGCCAGCTCACCGGGTCTAGCGGTAAACACCGGGGAGCTGTTTTTT	CASSPGLAVNTGELFF
.	TRBV6-5	TRBJ2-3	TRBD2	TGTGCCAGCAGTTATTCGACTAGCGGGGGCACAGATACGCAGTATTTT	CASSYSTSGGTDTQYF
.	TRBV5-1	TRBJ1-4	.	TGCGCCAGCAGCCTTTGGGGGGGAACTAATGAAAAACTGTTTTTT	CASSLWGGTNEKLFF
.	TRBV12-3/TRBV12-4	TRBJ1-1	TRBD1	TGTGCCACCAGGACCGGGACAGGGGAGGAGGCTTTCTTT	CATRTGTGEEAFF
.	TRBV4-3	TRBJ2-7	TRBD1	TGCGCCAGCAGCCAAGCCGGACAGGGTTTCTACGAGCAGTACTTC	CASSQAGQGFYEQYF
.	TRBV7-2	TRBJ1-1	.	TGTGCCAGCAGCTTAGTCGGGCGGGACACTGAAGCTTTCTTT	CASSLVGRDTEAFF
.	TRBV19	TRBJ2-5	.	TGTGCCAGTAGTAACCCGGAAAGGGCGGGTCAAGAGACCCAGTACTTC	CASSNPERAGQETQYF
.	TRBV6-5	TRBJ2-7	.	TGTGCCAGCTACCCCAACCGCGCAGGGTCCGAGCAGTACTTC	CASYPNRAGSEQYF
.	TRBV10-3	TRBJ1-3	TRBD1	TGTGCCATCAGAGGGACAGCCTCTGGAAACACCATATATTTT	CAIRGTASGNTIYF
.	TRBV7-2	TRBJ1-1	TRBD1	TGTGCCAGCAGCTTAGCGTCTATCGGACAGGGGCAAGCTTTCTTT	CASSLASIGQGQAFF
.	TRBV12-3/TRBV12-4	TRBJ2-7	.	TGTGCCAGCAGACGGGACTCCTACGAGCAGTACTTC	CASRRDSYEQYF
few	TRBV15	TRBJ2-2	.	TGTGCCACCAGCAGAGAACTACTCCGGGAGCTGTTTTTT	CATSRELLRELFF
.	TRBV5-4	TRBJ2-2	TRBD2	TGTGCCAGCAGCTCCGGACTAGCGGGGGATGTTAGCACCGGGGAGCTGTTTTTT	CASSSGLAGDVSTGELFF
.	TRBV4-3	TRBJ1-2	.	TGCGCCAGCAGCCAAGCTGATGGGCAGGACTATGGCTACACCTTC	CASSQADGQDYGYTF